This T cell receptor (beta chain) emerged from a study of Ad26.COV2.S vaccination and SARS-CoV-2 variants. V was pared by 8 bases and J by 8 bases, with 12 bases between. The CDR3 loop spans 12 amino acids. Germline-derived CDR1 and CDR2 are MNHEY and SVGAGI. As for treatment: approximately 18 received Ad26.COV2.S at low or high dose, single or two shots; roughly five received placebo; per-sample allocation not given. Sampling was performed 63 days after the first vaccine or placebo injection. The data were produced by immunoSEQ multiplex PCR, yet TCRdb's version contains in-frame clones alone and is incomplete. The data contain 320,000 or so clones, roughly 90% of them seen just once; the ten biggest clones take up about 5%.

The sample here was peripheral blood, taken in a trial of Ad26.COV2.S vaccine versus placebo. This chain joins TRBV6-5 and TRBJ1-4; D is ambiguous. The sequence derives from a person between 18 and 65 years old who received the Ad26.COV2.S COVID-19 vaccine or a placebo. CDR3 sequence reads: CASSYGREKLFF. The CDR3 DNA reads as TGTGCCAGCTCGTATGGAAGGGAAAAACTGTTTTTT.